These T cell receptor beta chains were read from a single sample in a study of blood T cell repertoires in COVID-19. Sequenced by immunoSEQ multiplex PCR; TCRdb stores in-frame clones only, minus some. The sample has about 170,000 clones; about four fifths are singletons. The sequenced sample consisted of peripheral blood. The source of these receptors is a man in his 70s with active or convalescent COVID-19. Each CDR3 is given with its conserved first and last residue. A D gene is named only where the DNA matches it firmly. Expanded clones are given a class, and other clones once, few, many or no size at all.

clone_size d_call j_call v_call cdr3_nt cdr3_aa
. TRBD1 TRBJ1-6 TRBV5-1 TGCGCCAGCAGCATGACAGGGGGCGGCCATTCACCCCTCCACTTT CASSMTGGGHSPLHF
. TRBD1 TRBJ2-5 TRBV7-2 TGTGCCAGCAGACTACAGGGGGACCAAGAGACCCAGTACTTC CASRLQGDQETQYF
. . TRBJ1-1 TRBV30 TGTGCCTGGACCCAAAGGAGGGCGGGGGGGTTGAACACTGAAGCTTTCTTT CAWTQRRAGGLNTEAFF
. . TRBJ1-5 TRBV10-3 TGTGCCATCAGTAGAGGGGCAGGGGGCAATCAGCCCCAGCATTTT CAISRGAGGNQPQHF
. TRBD2 TRBJ2-5 TRBV6-5 TGTGCCAGCACCGGACTAGCGGGGGGCCGGGAGACCCAGTACTTC CASTGLAGGRETQYF
once TRBD1 TRBJ1-4 TRBV5-1 TGCGCCAGCAGCTTGGTGCCGGACAGGGGTGAAAAACTGTTTTTT CASSLVPDRGEKLFF
. . TRBJ2-5 TRBV4-3 TGCGCCAGCAGCCGCTCTATGGGCTCGGGGGAGACCCAGTACTTC CASSRSMGSGETQYF
. TRBD1 TRBJ1-2 TRBV5-1 TGCGCCAGCAGCACGGACACAGGGGGCGCCTATGGCTACACCTTC CASSTDTGGAYGYTF
few . TRBJ2-1 TRBV7-7 TGTGCTAGCAGCCCTAGTTCGGGGTACAATGAGCAGTTCTTC CASSPSSGYNEQFF
. TRBD1 TRBJ1-4 TRBV5-4 TGTGCCAGCAGCTCCCTGGACAGGGGGCGCGAAAAACTGTTTTTT CASSSLDRGREKLFF
few . TRBJ1-3 TRBV9 TGTGCCAGCAGCGCCAACAGGGTCCGGGCTGGAAACACCATATATTTT CASSANRVRAGNTIYF
. . TRBJ2-2 TRBV7-9 TGTGCCAGCTCCGGGGTGTCTAGCTCCCTTACCGGGGAGCTGTTTTTT CASSGVSSSLTGELFF
. TRBD1 TRBJ1-1 TRBV7-2 TGTGCCAGCAGCTTCACAGGGGCCGGTTGGAACACTGAAGCTTTCTTT CASSFTGAGWNTEAFF
. TRBD2 TRBJ2-3 TRBV10-2 TGCGCCAGCAGCCCGACCGGGACTAGCGGGAGTACGCAGTATTTT CASSPTGTSGSTQYF
. TRBD1 TRBJ2-7 TRBV11-2 TGTGCCAGCAGCTTAGTTACAGGGGCCCCCTACGAGCAGTACTTC CASSLVTGAPYEQYF
few TRBD1 TRBJ1-4 TRBV7-9 TGTGCCAGCAGCTTACGTAGGACAGGGGGATATCGTGGGGAAAAACTGTTTTTT CASSLRRTGGYRGEKLFF
. TRBD1 TRBJ1-6 TRBV10-2 TGCGCCAGCAGGGACAGGTCGGCGAGTAATTCACCCCTCCACTTT CASRDRSASNSPLHF
. . TRBJ1-5 TRBV15 TGTGCCACCAGCAGAGAGATAGGGGGATATCAGCCCCAGCATTTT CATSREIGGYQPQHF
. . TRBJ2-1 TRBV7-2 TGTGCCAGCAGCCCGGACGGGGGAGCGAGGGGTGAGCAGTTCTTC CASSPDGGARGEQFF
. . TRBJ2-1 TRBV9 TGTGCCAGCAGCGTAGGGGGCCTTACCTATGAGCAGTTCTTC CASSVGGLTYEQFF
many . TRBJ2-2 TRBV24-1 TGTGCCACCAGTGACCCACGACTGAAGTCGGGGGAGCTGTTTTTT CATSDPRLKSGELFF
. . TRBJ1-6 TRBV6-1 TGTGCCAGCAGTGAAGCGCTTCTAAATAATTCACCCCTCCACTTT CASSEALLNNSPLHF
. TRBD1 TRBJ2-5 TRBV29-1 TGCAGCGTTACGGACAGGGGGCCCGAGACCCAGTACTTC CSVTDRGPETQYF
once . TRBJ1-6 TRBV10-3 TGTGCCATCAGTGACGGGAGCTCCTATAATTCACCCCTCCACTTT CAISDGSSYNSPLHF
. TRBD1 TRBJ1-2 TRBV5-1 TGCGCCAGCAGCCTGGAGGGGGCGAGAGGGTATGGCTACACCTTC CASSLEGARGYGYTF